This T cell receptor beta chain emerged from a study of blood T cell repertoires in COVID-19. Study-wide context: COVID-19 samples collected from the United States, Italy and Spain covered acute and convalescent phases.

Germline-derived CDR1 and CDR2 are MNHEY and SMNVEV (reference sequence). V dropped 8 bases and J dropped 5; count of bases not matched to a gene: 11. The CDR3 runs to 14 residues. Living in about two dozen US areas, the participants were between 18 and 89 years of age. Participants' own reports of clinical history determined their cohort assignment. The repertoire was sequenced with immunoSEQ multiplex PCR; TCRdb's copy has only in-frame clones and lacks some. The table lists about 260,000 clones, 80% to 90% of them singletons. This sequence joins TRBV27 and TRBJ1-1; TRBD1 matches at 7 bases. Sequenced material: PBMCs or T cells enriched from blood (not recorded which). The receptor was derived from a woman between 18 and 29 years old who had recovered from COVID-19. CDR3 nucleotide sequence: TGTGCCAGCCGCGGGTCAGGGGGAGAGACTGAAGCTTTCTTT. It codes for CASRGSGGETEAFF.